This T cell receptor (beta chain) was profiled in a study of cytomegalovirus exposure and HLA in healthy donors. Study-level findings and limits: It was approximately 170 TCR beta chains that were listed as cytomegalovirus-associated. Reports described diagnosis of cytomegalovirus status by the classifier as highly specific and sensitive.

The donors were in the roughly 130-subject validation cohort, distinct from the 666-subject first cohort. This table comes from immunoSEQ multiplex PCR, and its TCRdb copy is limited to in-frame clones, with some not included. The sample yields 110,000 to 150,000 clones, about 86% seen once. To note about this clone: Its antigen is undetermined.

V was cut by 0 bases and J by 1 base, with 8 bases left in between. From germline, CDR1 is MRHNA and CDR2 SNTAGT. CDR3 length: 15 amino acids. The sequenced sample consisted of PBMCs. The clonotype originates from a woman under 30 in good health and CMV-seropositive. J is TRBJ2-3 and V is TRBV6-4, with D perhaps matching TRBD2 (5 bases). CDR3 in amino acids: CASSDSVSGTDTQYF. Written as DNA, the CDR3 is TGTGCCAGCAGTGACTCGGTTAGCGGCACAGATACGCAGTATTTT.